This is a list of T cell receptor beta chains from one sample in a study of T cell responses to AZD1222 COVID-19 vaccine. Data came from immunoSEQ multiplex PCR; TCRdb stores just in-frame clones and leaves some out. The sample has roughly 200,000 clones, just under 95% seen once. The sample in question was peripheral blood, obtained 28 days after the second dose of the MenACWY control vaccine. The receptors come from an adult who received the MenACWY meningococcal vaccine as a control. CDR3s include the opening cysteine and the closing phenylalanine or tryptophan. The D gene is left open where the match is weak. Clone size is stated in some rows and not others, as once, few, many or a class when expanded.

D gene: -
CDR3 length: 16
clone size: -
J gene: TRBJ1-6
V gene: TRBV7-8
CDR3 protein: CASSLVGESYNSPLHF
CDR3 DNA: TGTGCCAGCAGCTTAGTAGGGGAGTCCTATAATTCACCCCTCCACTTT

D gene: TRBD2
CDR3 length: 16
clone size: -
J gene: TRBJ2-1
V gene: TRBV19
CDR3 protein: CASSSPGKREGNEQFF
CDR3 DNA: TGTGCCAGTAGCTCACCGGGAAAGCGGGAGGGCAATGAGCAGTTCTTC

D gene: -
CDR3 length: 14
clone size: -
J gene: TRBJ1-5
V gene: TRBV2
CDR3 protein: CASSEGLSYQPQHF
CDR3 DNA: TGTGCCAGCAGTGAAGGGCTATCCTATCAGCCCCAGCATTTT

D gene: -
CDR3 length: 19
clone size: -
J gene: TRBJ1-3
V gene: TRBV19
CDR3 protein: CASSISSRLGTSSGNTIYF
CDR3 DNA: TGTGCCAGTAGTATATCCTCTCGTTTGGGAACGAGCTCTGGAAACACCATATATTTT

D gene: -
CDR3 length: 16
clone size: few
J gene: TRBJ2-7
V gene: TRBV27
CDR3 protein: CASSSILRARNFEQYF
CDR3 DNA: TGTGCCAGCAGTTCCATACTCCGGGCCAGAAACTTCGAGCAGTACTTC

D gene: -
CDR3 length: 18
clone size: -
J gene: TRBJ1-4
V gene: TRBV18
CDR3 protein: CASSLRRGGYATNEKLFF
CDR3 DNA: TGTGCCAGCTCACTTCGTCGGGGCGGATATGCAACTAATGAAAAACTGTTTTTT

D gene: TRBD1
CDR3 length: 15
clone size: few
J gene: TRBJ2-2
V gene: TRBV2
CDR3 protein: CASSERTGNTGELFF
CDR3 DNA: TGTGCCAGCAGTGAGAGGACAGGGAACACCGGGGAGCTGTTTTTT

D gene: -
CDR3 length: 13
clone size: once
J gene: TRBJ1-1
V gene: TRBV27
CDR3 protein: CASSFERNTEAFF
CDR3 DNA: TGTGCCAGCAGTTTCGAGAGGAACACTGAAGCTTTCTTT

D gene: TRBD1
CDR3 length: 17
clone size: -
J gene: TRBJ1-1
V gene: TRBV6-2/TRBV6-3
CDR3 protein: CASSPYNPNRGLAEAFF
CDR3 DNA: TGTGCCAGCAGCCCCTACAACCCAAACAGGGGGCTGGCTGAAGCTTTCTTT

D gene: TRBD1
CDR3 length: 15
clone size: -
J gene: TRBJ1-2
V gene: TRBV18
CDR3 protein: CASSSDRAANYGYTF
CDR3 DNA: TGTGCCAGCTCTTCGGACAGGGCGGCTAACTATGGCTACACCTTC

D gene: -
CDR3 length: 12
clone size: -
J gene: TRBJ1-4
V gene: TRBV2
CDR3 protein: CASKDLNEKLFF
CDR3 DNA: TGTGCCAGCAAAGACCTAAATGAAAAACTGTTTTTT

D gene: -
CDR3 length: 12
clone size: -
J gene: TRBJ1-2
V gene: TRBV7-2
CDR3 protein: CASSLDRIGYTF
CDR3 DNA: TGTGCCAGCAGCTTAGACCGAATTGGCTACACCTTC

D gene: -
CDR3 length: 13
clone size: -
J gene: TRBJ2-5
V gene: TRBV19
CDR3 protein: CASSIPGEETQYF
CDR3 DNA: TGTGCCAGTAGTATACCGGGAGAAGAGACCCAGTACTTC

D gene: -
CDR3 length: 17
clone size: -
J gene: TRBJ1-4
V gene: TRBV19
CDR3 protein: CASSIGSRGRTNEKLFF
CDR3 DNA: TGTGCCAGTAGTATAGGGTCACGAGGACGCACTAATGAAAAACTGTTTTTT

D gene: TRBD2
CDR3 length: 15
clone size: -
J gene: TRBJ2-1
V gene: TRBV6-2/TRBV6-3
CDR3 protein: CASSTLAGGRNEQFF
CDR3 DNA: TGTGCCAGCAGTACCCTAGCGGGGGGCCGCAATGAGCAGTTCTTC

D gene: TRBD1
CDR3 length: 14
clone size: -
J gene: TRBJ2-7
V gene: TRBV7-2
CDR3 protein: CASSQNRGRGEQYF
CDR3 DNA: TGTGCCAGCAGCCAAAACAGGGGGCGCGGCGAGCAGTACTTC